The 30 T cell receptor beta chains presented below share a single source sample, sequenced in a study of T cell changes during pregnancy in multiple sclerosis. The assay was immunoSEQ multiplex PCR, and TCRdb's table has in-frame clones only and misses some. Found here are about 99,000 clones, about 90% of them singletons; the top ten hold 0.75% to 0.95%. The sequencing here drew on peripheral blood, taken after pregnancy. These receptors came from a female donor with multiple sclerosis, enrolled in a pregnancy study.

The chain couples TRBV28 to TRBJ2-5, with TRBD1 identical over 11 bases. CDR1 and CDR2 (germline): MDHEN, SYDVKM. CDR3 length equals 15 residues. The J segment lost 4 bases and the V segment lost 6 bases, leaving 7 bases of the junction unmatched. The CDR3 loop is CASSPGQGVTETQYF. In nucleotides, the CDR3 is TGTGCCAGCAGCCCGGGACAGGGGGTAACAGAGACCCAGTACTTC.

V usage is TRBV5-4 and J usage is TRBJ2-7, with 8 positions matching TRBD1. Germline CDR1 SGHNT, CDR2 YYREEE (reference sequence). The V gene end was trimmed by 4 bases and the J gene end by 2 bases; junction bases not matched to a gene: 11. This CDR3 is 16 amino acids long. CDR3 residues: CASSPPQGAGPYEQYF. The DNA for the CDR3 is TGTGCCAGCAGCCCACCCCAGGGGGCAGGCCCCTACGAGCAGTACTTC.

The chain is built from TRBV25-1 and TRBJ1-2; 7 bases are shared with TRBD1. CDR3 length: 14 amino acids. J lost 4 bases, V lost 5 bases, and 7 bases had no gene match. CDR1 MGHDK and CDR2 SYGVNS come from the germline V gene. CDR3: CASSKTGVSYGYTF. CDR3 nucleotides: TGTGCCAGCAGTAAAACAGGGGTCTCCTATGGCTACACCTTC.

The rearrangement uses TRBV19 and TRBJ2-2, with 10 bases lining up with TRBD2. The junction had 4 bases not matched to a gene; V was cut back by 2 bases and J by 7 bases. Germline-derived CDR1 and CDR2 are LNHDA and SQIVND (reference sequence). This CDR3 spans 15 amino acids. The CDR3 spells CASSISGGAIGELFF. The CDR3 region has the DNA TGTGCCAGTAGTATAAGCGGGGGGGCTATCGGGGAGCTGTTTTTT.

This sequence joins TRBV9 and TRBJ2-2; maybe TRBD2 (5 bases). The CDR3 totals 15 residues. V gave up 0 bases and J gave up 5 bases, with 11 bases separating them. Germline V gene data show CDR1 as SGDLS and CDR2 as YYNGEE. CDR3 DNA: TGTGCCAGCAGCGTAGCTACCGGAGGAACCGGGGAGCTGTTTTTT. As protein: CASSVATGGTGELFF.

The rearrangement joins TRBV7-9 to TRBJ2-6, with 7 positions matching TRBD1. The germline V gene has CDR1 SEHNR and CDR2 FQNEAQ (reference sequence). CDR3 length: 18 amino acids. J was trimmed by 0 bases and V by 5 bases; bases with no gene match: 10. The CDR3: CASSTRTGNVSGANVLTF. The DNA of the CDR3 is TGTGCCAGCAGCACTCGGACAGGAAACGTCTCTGGGGCCAACGTCCTGACTTTC.

This clone was observed once. V usage is TRBV4-3 and J usage is TRBJ2-3, with TRBD2 identical over 8 bases. This CDR3 has 18 amino acids. CDR1 is LGHNA, CDR2 YSLEER, per germline. The V and J ends lost 2 bases and 2 bases, in that order; junction bases with no gene match: 12. The CDR3 reads CASSQNRLSGGYTDTQYF. CDR3 sequence (DNA): TGCGCCAGCAGCCAAAATAGACTCAGCGGGGGTTACACAGATACGCAGTATTTT.

The chain carries TRBV19 and TRBJ1-2; possible D gene TRBD1, 5 bases. Germline V lookup: CDR1 LNHDA, CDR2 SQIVND (reference sequence). There are 13 residues in the CDR3. V was cut by 6 bases and J by 1 base, with 9 bases left in between. This chain's CDR3 is CASSIDSNYGYTF. CDR3 DNA: TGTGCCAGTAGCATCGACAGTAACTATGGCTACACCTTC.

This clone was found once. V and J are TRBV29-1 and TRBJ2-7; tentatively, D is TRBD1 (6 bases). This CDR3 contains 12 residues. The germline V gene has CDR1 SQVTM and CDR2 ANQGSEA. V was clipped by 3 bases and J by 4 bases, with 10 bases between them. The CDR3 nucleotides read TGCAGCGTTGAGACAGGACCATACGAGCAGTACTTC. As protein: CSVETGPYEQYF.

In this sample, this clone turned up once. The chain links TRBV19 to TRBJ1-2, with D perhaps TRBD1 (5 bases). Germline CDR1 and CDR2: LNHDA and SQIVND (reference sequence). The CDR3 sequence is 17 residues long. Trimming took 1 base from V and 0 from J, leaving 15 bases between them. The CDR3 coding sequence is TGTGCCAGTAGTATAGCCGGACACCAGACCGCTAACTATGGCTACACCTTC. This codes for CASSIAGHQTANYGYTF. Filled out from reference TRBV19 and TRBJ1-2, the complete variable domain reads DGGITQSPKYLFRKEGQNVTLSCEQNLNHDAMYWYRQDPGQGLRLIYYSQIVNDFQKGDIAEGYSVSREKKESFPLTVTSAQKNPTAFYLCASSIAGHQTANYGYTFGSGTRLTVV.

The chain links TRBV9 to TRBJ2-2, with 7 nucleotides matching TRBD2. In germline, CDR1 is SGDLS, CDR2 YYNGEE. J lost 5 bases, V lost 4 bases, and 14 bases had no gene match. The CDR3 contains 17 residues. The DNA for the CDR3 is TGTGCCAGCAGCATCTCGTGGGGGGGGGTAGGAACCGGGGAGCTGTTTTTT. Translation gives CASSISWGGVGTGELFF.

The rearrangement joins TRBV27 to TRBJ2-7; 10 bases are shared with TRBD1. The trim removed 3 bases at V and 2 bases at J, leaving 7 bases unmatched. The CDR3 has 16 amino acids. Germline V gene data show CDR1 as MNHEY and CDR2 as SMNVEV (reference sequence). For the CDR3, the DNA is TGTGCCAGCAGTTTCTCGGGACAGGGGCAGACCTACGAGCAGTACTTC. It is translated as CASSFSGQGQTYEQYF.

This clone was detected once. The V gene is TRBV7-9, the J gene TRBJ2-5; maybe TRBD1 (5 bases). V was cut by 1 base and J by 4 bases, with 10 bases left in between. This CDR3 is built from 14 residues. Germline CDR1 is SEHNR and CDR2 is FQNEAQ (reference sequence). CDR3 region: CASSLGTGLETQYF. CDR3 DNA sequence: TGTGCCAGCAGCTTAGGAACAGGTCTAGAGACCCAGTACTTC.

The chain is built from TRBV7-9 and TRBJ1-3, with D hard to call. This CDR3 is 16 amino acids long. V gave up 5 bases and J gave up 4 bases, with 18 bases separating them. Per germline, CDR1 SEHNR and CDR2 FQNEAQ (reference sequence). The CDR3 DNA reads as TGTGCCAGCAGCCAGACTAGGGCTGTGGGAGGAAACACCATATATTTT. Protein product: CASSQTRAVGGNTIYF.

The count of this clone is one. The V call is TRBV20-1, the J call TRBJ1-2, with 7 nucleotides matching TRBD1. V lost 7 bases, J lost 7 bases, and 6 bases stayed unmatched. The CDR3 runs 11 residues. Per germline, CDR1 DFQATT and CDR2 SNEGSKA (reference sequence). CDR3 nucleotides: TGCAGTGGAGGGACAGAGCTTGGCTACACCTTC. This gives the protein CSGGTELGYTF.

The chain recombines TRBV19 with TRBJ1-2; TRBD1 agrees at 9 bases. From germline, CDR1 is LNHDA and CDR2 SQIVND (reference sequence). J lost 5 bases, V lost 4 bases, and 5 bases had no gene match. This CDR3 has 14 amino acids. As DNA, the CDR3 is TGTGCCAGTAGTAACCAAGGACAGGGGTATGGCTACACCTTC. Protein product: CASSNQGQGYGYTF.

J is TRBJ2-1 and V is TRBV5-1; TRBD2 aligns across 9 bases. The CDR3 contains 14 residues. The junction had 7 bases not matched to a gene; V was cut back by 4 bases and J by 8 bases. Germline V gives CDR1 SGHRS, CDR2 YFSETQ. This CDR3 reads CASSGTSTFDEQFF. CDR3 DNA: TGCGCCAGCAGCGGGACTAGCACCTTTGATGAGCAGTTCTTC.

The rearrangement links TRBV19 to TRBJ2-1; 10 bases line up with TRBD2. CDR1 and CDR2 (germline): LNHDA, SQIVND (reference sequence). The ends lost 5 bases at V and 7 bases at J; junction bases unmatched: 8. The length of the CDR3 is 15 residues. CDR3 residues: CASSAQRGGLNEQFF. The CDR3 DNA is TGTGCCAGTAGTGCTCAGCGGGGGGGCCTAAATGAGCAGTTCTTC.

This chain links TRBV2 with TRBJ1-6; unclear D gene. The CDR3 is 13 amino acids. Per the germline V gene, CDR1 is SNHLY and CDR2 is FYNNEI. Trimming stripped 8 bases from V and 11 bases from J, with 16 bases between. The CDR3: CASGGQPEAPLHF. CDR3 DNA: TGTGCCAGCGGAGGTCAACCCGAGGCACCCCTCCACTTT.

The chain carries TRBV4-1 and TRBJ2-1; the D gene is possibly TRBD2 (7 bases). Trimming stripped 4 bases from V and 5 bases from J, with 27 bases between. The CDR3 spans 19 residues. The germline V gene has CDR1 MGHRA and CDR2 YSYEKL. CDR3 coding DNA: TGCGCCAGCAGCCCCCTTCTGGCGGGGGCCCTCTTTTCCCACAATGAGCAGTTCTTC. This encodes CASSPLLAGALFSHNEQFF.

CDR3 sequence: CASSLGLATDTQYF. The CDR3 coding sequence is TGCGCCAGCAGCTTGGGACTAGCCACAGATACGCAGTATTTT. The V and J genes are TRBV5-1 and TRBJ2-3, with 7 bases fitting TRBD2. The CDR3 length is 14 residues. The trim removed 0 bases at V and 2 bases at J, leaving 0 bases unmatched. The V gene's germline CDR1 is SGHRS and CDR2 YFSETQ. The variable domain in full, completed from reference TRBV5-1 and TRBJ2-3, reads KAGVTQTPRYLIKTRGQQVTLSCSPISGHRSVSWYQQTPGQGLQFLFEYFSETQRNKGNFPGRFSGRQFSNSRSEMNVSTLELGDSALYLCASSLGLATDTQYFGPGTRLTVL.

The chain recombines TRBV7-9 with TRBJ1-2; D possibly corresponds to TRBD1 (5 bases). In germline, CDR1 is SEHNR, CDR2 FQNEAQ (reference sequence). This CDR3 contains 14 residues. V shed 2 bases and J shed 0 bases, with 7 bases lying between them. The DNA for the CDR3 is TGTGCCAGCAGCTTACCGACAGCTAACTATGGCTACACCTTC. Protein product: CASSLPTANYGYTF.

V and J are TRBV2 and TRBJ2-4, with D perhaps TRBD1 (6 bases). The CDR3 extends over 14 amino acids. V lost 7 bases, J lost 8 bases, and 18 bases lay in between. Germline CDR1 and CDR2: SNHLY and FYNNEI. The CDR3 reads CASINKGTLDIQYF. The CDR3 nucleotides read TGTGCCAGCATTAACAAAGGGACATTAGACATTCAGTACTTC.

V usage is TRBV10-2 and J usage is TRBJ2-2, with 9 bases lining up with TRBD1. This CDR3 region has 15 residues. Trimming cost V 6 bases and J 6 bases; bases outside gene matches: 8. Germline lookup yields CDR1 WSHSY and CDR2 SAAADI. The CDR3 here is CASRYWTGVSGELFF. The CDR3 DNA reads TGCGCCAGCAGATACTGGACAGGGGTTTCCGGGGAGCTGTTTTTT.

V is TRBV19 and J is TRBJ2-1; D unclear. There are 11 residues in the CDR3. Germline CDR1 and CDR2: LNHDA and SQIVND (reference sequence). Deletions cut 7 bases from V and 7 bases from J, with 8 bases between. CDR3 sequence reads: CASKLGNEQFF. The CDR3 region has the DNA TGTGCCAGTAAACTCGGGAATGAGCAGTTCTTC.

The CDR3 nucleotides are TGTGCCAGCAGCTTCGAGCGGGGGGAGACCCAGTACTTC. Its translation is CASSFERGETQYF. This chain links TRBV7-2 with TRBJ2-5; the match to TRBD2 covers 8 bases. Looked up from germline, CDR1 is SGHTA and CDR2 is FQGNSA. This CDR3 is 13 amino acids long. The junction had 2 bases not matched to a gene; V was cut back by 3 bases and J by 5 bases.

The CDR3: CASSLEGKGGAYF. The CDR3 DNA follows: TGTGCCAGCAGCTTAGAGGGGAAAGGTGGTGCGTACTTC. The chain uses TRBV7-9 and TRBJ2-7; tentative D call: TRBD1 (5 bases). This CDR3 spans 13 amino acids. V was clipped by 1 base and J by 12 bases, with 16 bases between them. Germline CDR1 SEHNR, CDR2 FQNEAQ (reference sequence).

V is TRBV4-3 and J is TRBJ2-2, with 9 bases identical to TRBD1. The CDR3 spans 15 residues. With V trimmed by 4 bases and J by 6 bases, 6 bases remained unmatched. Germline values: CDR1 LGHNA, CDR2 YSLEER. The CDR3 sequence: CASSPSGTGSGELFF. CDR3 DNA: TGCGCCAGCAGCCCCTCCGGGACAGGGTCCGGGGAGCTGTTTTTT.

V is TRBV7-9 and J is TRBJ1-3, with a tentative D call TRBD1 (5 bases). Between the trimmed V and J ends, which lost 1 base and 1 base, there was a span of 5 bases. The CDR3 has 14 residues. The V gene's germline CDR1 is SEHNR and CDR2 FQNEAQ (reference sequence). The CDR3 nucleotides are TGTGCCAGCAGCTTAGGACAGTCTGGAAACACCATATATTTT. It translates to CASSLGQSGNTIYF. The whole variable domain, remainder taken from reference TRBV7-9 and TRBJ1-3, is DTGVSQNPRHKITKRGQNVTFRCDPISEHNRLYWYRQTLGQGPEFLTYFQNEAQLEKSRLLSDRFSAERPKGSFSTLEIQRTEQGDSAMYLCASSLGQSGNTIYFGEGSWLTVV.

V usage is TRBV7-9 and J usage is TRBJ2-1; 9 nucleotides match TRBD1. With 0 bases clipped from V and 8 bases from J, the junction kept 8 bases outside the gene matches. This CDR3 has 16 amino acids. Germline values: CDR1 SEHNR, CDR2 FQNEAQ (reference sequence). CDR3 bases: TGTGCCAGCAGCTTAGCGTGGGGACAGGGTTGGGATGAGCAGTTCTTC. Translated, it gives CASSLAWGQGWDEQFF.